The 4 T cell receptor beta chains below come from one sample, sequenced in a study of blood T cell repertoires in COVID-19. The protocol was immunoSEQ multiplex PCR, while the TCRdb copy is restricted to in-frame clones and leaves out a portion. The data show about 480,000 clones, with approximately 91% seen just once and roughly 8% held by the top ten. Sequencing input: peripheral blood. These receptor sequences come from a woman aged 50 to 60 with COVID-19, enrolled during active disease.

This clone has only one observation. V is TRBV10-3 and J is TRBJ2-3, with 12 bases that match TRBD1. The CDR3 is 15 residues long. CDR1 and CDR2 from the germline V gene are ENHRY and SYGVKD. V dropped 6 bases and J dropped 5; count of bases not matched to a gene: 6. The CDR3 nucleotides are TGTGCCATCAGCCCGGGACAGGGGGCAGGAGATACGCAGTATTTT. Residues: CAISPGQGAGDTQYF.

The chain is built from TRBV29-1 and TRBJ2-7, with 8 bases aligning to TRBD1. The ends lost 6 bases at V and 2 bases at J; junction bases unmatched: 9. This CDR3 contains 14 residues. Germline lookup yields CDR1 SQVTM and CDR2 ANQGSEA. The CDR3 coding sequence is TGCAGCGTCTCCGGGACAGGCGATACCTACGAGCAGTACTTC. Its protein is CSVSGTGDTYEQYF.

The rearrangement joins TRBV6-1 to TRBJ2-1, with 11 bases aligning to TRBD1. The CDR3 totals 15 residues. Germline V gene data show CDR1 as MNHNS and CDR2 as SASEGT. V lost 2 bases to trimming and J lost 9 bases; unmatched junction nucleotides: 6. CDR3 DNA: TGTGCCAGCAGTGAACGGACAGGGGGCTTCGGTGAGCAGTTCTTC. Protein sequence: CASSERTGGFGEQFF.

J is TRBJ2-6 and V is TRBV6-6; weak D call: TRBD1 (6 bases). CDR3 length equals 16 residues. Germline V gene sequence: CDR1 MNHNY, CDR2 SVGAGI (reference sequence). The germline V and J ends were trimmed by 4 bases and 0 bases, with 10 bases remaining between them. The DNA of the CDR3 is TGTGCCAGCAGTTCAGGACAGTACTCTGGGGCCAACGTCCTGACTTTC. Protein product: CASSSGQYSGANVLTF.